The entry below describes one TCR beta chain. Its antigen is not known. The entry originates in a study of T cell responses to AZD1222 COVID-19 vaccine. Assay used: immunoSEQ multiplex PCR; TCRdb lists only in-frame clones, some missing. The sample lists more than 120,000 clones; approximately 86% were seen once. Study-wide results and caveats: Repertoires were collected only later (after the peak T cell response had occurred). The sample set comprised mostly white British donors with more females, and clonal diversity was possibly underestimated. As reported, nearly half of all spike-specific TCRs target variant regions that are unmutated. Two AZD1222 administrations were followed by greater Spike-specific TCR breadth and depth.

Trimming cost V 0 bases and J 6 bases; bases outside gene matches: 3. Germline CDR1 is SGHNT and CDR2 is YYREEE (reference sequence). The CDR3 extends over 13 amino acids. The sequence was collected from an adult who received the MenACWY meningococcal vaccine as a control. The chain combines TRBV5-4 with TRBJ2-7, with 7 bases identical to TRBD2. Sequencing used peripheral blood, obtained 28 days after the second dose of the MenACWY control vaccine. The CDR3 nucleotides are TGTGCCAGCAGCTTGGGGACTAGGGTCGAGCAGTACTTC. Protein product: CASSLGTRVEQYF.